The rows below give T cell receptor beta chains drawn from one sample of a study of T cell responses to AZD1222 COVID-19 vaccine. Clones were read by immunoSEQ multiplex PCR, and TCRdb kept only the in-frame ones, dropping some. The sample includes roughly 180,000 clones, 80% to 95% of them seen just once. The sample in question was peripheral blood, obtained 28 days after the second AZD1222 dose. The receptors were gathered from an adult who received the AZD1222 COVID-19 vaccine. CDR3s include the opening cysteine and the closing phenylalanine or tryptophan. A D gene is named only where the DNA matches it firmly. Expanded clones are given a class, and other clones once, few, many or no size at all.

. | TRBJ1-6 | . | TRBV4-1 | TGCGCCAGCAGCCAAGACCCCCTCCTACGGGAGGGCCTCCACTTT | CASSQDPLLREGLHF
. | TRBJ1-2 | . | TRBV18 | TGTGCCAGCTCACGTAATACCGTGGCAGACAACTATGGCTACACCTTC | CASSRNTVADNYGYTF
. | TRBJ1-3 | . | TRBV30 | TGTGCCTCCGATCCTACTACTGGAAACACCATATATTTT | CASDPTTGNTIYF
once | TRBJ2-2 | TRBD1 | TRBV3-1/TRBV3-2 | TGTGCCAGCAGCCCACGGCCAGGGGGCTCGGGTAACACCGGGGAGCTGTTTTTT | CASSPRPGGSGNTGELFF
. | TRBJ2-4 | . | TRBV19 | TGTGCCAGTAGTCATGGAGCCAAAAACATTCAGTACTTC | CASSHGAKNIQYF
. | TRBJ2-1 | TRBD2 | TRBV18 | TGTGCCAGCTCACCACTTGATCGCGGGGGGCAATACAATGAGCAGTTCTTC | CASSPLDRGGQYNEQFF
. | TRBJ1-5 | TRBD1 | TRBV4-1 | TGCGCCAGCAGCCAGGGGAGACAGGGTAGAAGCAATCAGCCCCAGCATTTT | CASSQGRQGRSNQPQHF
few | TRBJ2-1 | TRBD1 | TRBV4-3 | TGCGCCAGCAGCCAAGATTATGACAGGGCCTGGCAGTTCTTC | CASSQDYDRAWQFF
. | TRBJ2-3 | TRBD2 | TRBV19 | TGTGCCAGTAGTAAACGACTAGCGGGGGAGGCAGATACGCAGTATTTT | CASSKRLAGEADTQYF
once | TRBJ1-5 | . | TRBV21-1 | TGTGCCAGCAGCGCAGGGACAGTCAATCAGCCCCAGCATTTT | CASSAGTVNQPQHF
. | TRBJ2-5 | . | TRBV28 | TGTGCCAGCAGCTTACCCGGGTTCCAAGAGACCCAGTACTTC | CASSLPGFQETQYF
. | TRBJ2-2 | . | TRBV2 | TGTGCCAGCATGGTTAACAGTATGAACACCGGGGAGCTGTTTTTT | CASMVNSMNTGELFF
. | TRBJ2-1 | . | TRBV5-6 | TGTGCCAGCAGCCCACGGGCGCCCTACAATGAGCAGTTCTTC | CASSPRAPYNEQFF
. | TRBJ1-1 | . | TRBV6-5 | TGTGCCAGCAGTTACTCGTATCCCCAGGGTGAAGCTTTCTTT | CASSYSYPQGEAFF
once | TRBJ1-1 | TRBD1 | TRBV15 | TGTGCCACCAGCAGAGATCTAGGGACAGGGGCCACTCAGGCTTTCTTT | CATSRDLGTGATQAFF
. | TRBJ1-2 | . | TRBV19 | TGTGCCAGTAGTACAACTTCAGGGGCCCAGCGGGGCTACACCTTC | CASSTTSGAQRGYTF